The 23 T cell receptor beta chains presented below share a single source sample, sequenced in a study of T cell responses to AZD1222 COVID-19 vaccine. Clones were read by immunoSEQ multiplex PCR, and TCRdb kept only the in-frame ones, dropping some. The repertoire includes about 93,000 clones, about nine tenths of them detected once, and about 3% sits in the top ten. The sequencing used peripheral blood, collected on day 0 of MenACWY control vaccination. Receptors were obtained from an adult in good health.

The chain is built from TRBV7-2 and TRBJ1-6, with 10 bases lining up with TRBD1. Germline CDR1 reads SGHTA; CDR2 reads FQGNSA. Losses at the gene ends were 4 bases for V and 10 bases for J; bases not matched to a gene: 4. The CDR3 is 14 amino acids. For the CDR3, the DNA is TGTGCCAGCAGCTCCGGGACAGGGGTCTCACCCCTCCACTTT. Residues: CASSSGTGVSPLHF.

In its sample, this clone was seen a few times. In nucleotides, the CDR3 is TGTGCCAGCAGCTGGGGACAGACCAATCAGCCCCAGCATTTT. Translating it yields CASSWGQTNQPQHF. This chain uses TRBV5-5 with TRBJ1-5; 7 nucleotides line up with TRBD1. With 3 bases clipped from V and 3 bases from J, the junction kept 3 bases outside the gene matches. Germline V gene lookup returns CDR1 SGHKS and CDR2 YYEKEE (reference sequence). The CDR3 has 14 amino acids.

The chain carries TRBV6-5 and TRBJ2-3, with D perhaps matching TRBD1 (5 bases). The CDR3 has 14 residues. Trimming cost V 2 bases and J 8 bases, with 14 bases left between them. Looked up from germline, CDR1 is MNHEY and CDR2 is SVGAGI. The CDR3 loop is CASSYQGPSGTQYF. The CDR3 nucleotides are TGTGCCAGCAGTTACCAGGGCCCATCGGGTACGCAGTATTTT.

The CDR3 region is CASSSIQGAGAEAFF. CDR3 sequence (DNA): TGTGCCAGCAGCTCTATACAGGGGGCTGGGGCTGAAGCTTTCTTT. The chain uses TRBV7-9 and TRBJ1-1; 9 nucleotides agree with TRBD1. J lost 6 bases, V lost 4 bases, and 9 bases had no gene match. Per germline, CDR1 SEHNR and CDR2 FQNEAQ (reference sequence). This CDR3 has 15 residues.

This chain connects TRBV19 to TRBJ1-5, with D maybe TRBD1 (5 bases). The CDR3 runs to 11 residues. Germline V gives CDR1 LNHDA, CDR2 SQIVND (reference sequence). V lost 5 bases and J lost 9, with 8 bases in between. The CDR3: CASSLQGPQHF. CDR3 DNA: TGTGCCAGTAGTCTCCAGGGGCCCCAGCATTTT.

This chain connects TRBV15 to TRBJ1-5, with D possibly TRBD1 on 6 matching bases. CDR1 and CDR2 from the germline V gene are LNHNV and YYDKDF (reference sequence). Trimming removed 0 bases from V and 4 bases from J, with 10 bases in between. This CDR3 is built from 15 residues. The CDR3 reads CATSRDKGHNQPQHF. The CDR3 bases are TGTGCCACCAGCAGAGATAAGGGACATAATCAGCCCCAGCATTTT.

This clone was recorded once. The CDR3 sequence: CASRQRTSGGTDTQYF. CDR3 in DNA: TGTGCCAGCAGACAAAGGACTAGCGGGGGCACAGATACGCAGTATTTT. The V gene is TRBV2, the J gene TRBJ2-3; TRBD2 agrees at 12 bases. V lost 6 bases, J lost 1 base, and 5 bases stayed unmatched. CDR1 SNHLY and CDR2 FYNNEI come from the germline V gene. This CDR3 has 16 amino acids.

The V call is TRBV3-1 (or the pseudogene TRBV3-2), the J call TRBJ1-1; D call uncertain. This CDR3 is built from 13 residues. V gave up 4 bases and J gave up 1 base, with 7 bases separating them. Germline-derived CDR1 and CDR2 are LGHDT and YNNKEL (reference sequence). For the CDR3, the DNA is TGTGCCAGCAGCCCTAGAGAGAACACTGAAGCTTTCTTT. Amino acid sequence: CASSPRENTEAFF.

The gene calls are TRBV5-1 and TRBJ1-4; D is undetermined. Trimming removed 3 bases at V and 4 bases at J, with 16 bases between. This CDR3 has 16 amino acids. The germline V gene encodes CDR1 SGHRS and CDR2 YFSETQ. The DNA for the CDR3 is TGCGCCAGCAGCTGGGGTAAAATGTTCGATAATGAAAAACTGTTTTTT. Its protein is CASSWGKMFDNEKLFF.

This rearrangement joins TRBV19 to TRBJ1-2; maybe TRBD1 (6 bases). CDR3 length: 14 residues. Deletions cut 7 bases from V and 3 bases from J, with 15 bases between. In germline, CDR1 is LNHDA, CDR2 SQIVND (reference sequence). The CDR3 spells CASTEGGGDYGYTF. For the CDR3, the DNA is TGTGCCAGTACTGAGGGAGGGGGAGACTATGGCTACACCTTC.

In this sample, this clone turned up once. For the CDR3, the DNA is TGTGCCAGTGGGGGGAGGGCTGAAGCTTTCTTT. This encodes CASGGRAEAFF. The chain combines TRBV19 with TRBJ1-1, with D maybe TRBD1 (5 bases). Germline CDR1 is LNHDA and CDR2 is SQIVND (reference sequence). The CDR3 is 11 residues long. Trimming pared 8 bases from V and 6 bases from J, leaving 10 bases between.

J is TRBJ2-7 and V is TRBV28; TRBD1 matches at 7 bases. In germline, CDR1 is MDHEN, CDR2 SYDVKM. This CDR3 comprises 17 residues. The ends lost 4 bases at V and 1 base at J; junction bases unmatched: 13. CDR3 sequence (DNA): TGTGCCAGCAGTTCTCCCTCCGGGACAGCTAATTCCTACGAGCAGTACTTC. Translated: CASSSPSGTANSYEQYF.

V is TRBV27 and J is TRBJ2-7, with D perhaps matching TRBD1 (6 bases). The CDR3 sequence is 13 residues long. V lost 2 bases and J lost 6, with 11 bases in between. Germline V lookup: CDR1 MNHEY, CDR2 SMNVEV (reference sequence). The CDR3 nucleotides are TGTGCCAGCAGTTTAGGCCGGGACATCGAGCAGTACTTC. Translating gives CASSLGRDIEQYF.

The rearrangement joins TRBV5-6 to TRBJ1-5, with D perhaps TRBD1 (5 bases). This CDR3 contains 14 residues. The germline V gene has CDR1 SGHDT and CDR2 YYEEEE. V was clipped by 3 bases and J by 3 bases, with 10 bases between them. In DNA form, the CDR3 reads TGTGCCAGCAGCTCAACAGGATACAATCAGCCCCAGCATTTT. Its protein is CASSSTGYNQPQHF.

The genes are TRBV27 and TRBJ2-1; D uncertain. Germline V gene sequence: CDR1 MNHEY, CDR2 SMNVEV (reference sequence). V lost 5 bases and J lost 7, with 9 bases in between. The CDR3 consists of 12 residues. CDR3: CASSQTPNEQFF. The CDR3 DNA is TGTGCCAGCAGTCAAACACCGAATGAGCAGTTCTTC.

This clone has a handful of counts. The genes are TRBV6-6 and TRBJ2-7, with 10 bases identical to TRBD1. CDR1 MNHNY and CDR2 SVGAGI come from the germline V gene (reference sequence). This CDR3 comprises 14 residues. V gave up 7 bases and J gave up 0 bases; unmatched junction bases: 3. The CDR3 nucleotides read TGTGCCAGCACCAGGACAGGGGGCTCCTACGAGCAGTACTTC. It is translated as CASTRTGGSYEQYF.

CDR3 region: CASSLVAGGGRGFSNYGYTF. CDR3 coding DNA: TGTGCCAGCAGTTTAGTTGCGGGGGGGGGAAGAGGATTTTCGAACTATGGCTACACCTTC. The gene calls are TRBV28 and TRBJ1-2, with a possible D match to TRBD1 (5 bases). The germline V gene encodes CDR1 MDHEN and CDR2 SYDVKM. V was cut by 2 bases and J by 2 bases, with 27 bases left in between. The CDR3 runs 20 residues.

This chain uses TRBV3-1 (or the pseudogene TRBV3-2) with TRBJ1-6; D uncertain. This CDR3 comprises 15 residues. The V gene's germline CDR1 is LGHDT and CDR2 YNNKEL (reference sequence). V was clipped by 4 bases and J by 7 bases, with 14 bases between them. DNA for the CDR3: TGTGCCAGCAGCCCGCCCCCCGTTCTGAATTCACCCCTCCACTTT. Protein sequence: CASSPPPVLNSPLHF.

The V gene is TRBV19, the J gene TRBJ1-5, with 7 positions matching TRBD1. Germline V gene lookup returns CDR1 LNHDA and CDR2 SQIVND (reference sequence). V was clipped by 8 bases and J by 2 bases; unmatched bases: 9. This CDR3 has 15 residues. The CDR3 DNA sequence: TGTGCCAGTTGTCCCCTAGGACAGGGCAATCAGCCCCAGCATTTT. Translation: CASCPLGQGNQPQHF.

The chain couples TRBV27 to TRBJ1-6; maybe TRBD1 (5 bases). CDR1 MNHEY and CDR2 SMNVEV come from the germline V gene (reference sequence). The CDR3 runs to 14 residues. Trimming pared 6 bases from V and 8 bases from J, leaving 14 bases between. The CDR3 is CASRPAAGDSPLHF. The CDR3, as DNA: TGTGCCAGCAGGCCCGCGGCGGGGGATTCACCCCTCCACTTT.

This clone was recorded once. The V gene is TRBV18, the J gene TRBJ1-1; D gene uncertain. The germline CDR1 and CDR2 sequences are KGHSH and LQKENI. The CDR3 is 15 residues long. V lost 2 bases, J lost 6 bases, and 16 bases lay in between. The CDR3 nucleotides read TGTGCCAGCTCACCAACTCAGAGGAGTGATCCTGAAGCTTTCTTT. Translation gives CASSPTQRSDPEAFF. Full variable domain (missing parts from reference TRBV18 and TRBJ1-1): NAGVMQNPRHLVRRRGQEARLRCSPMKGHSHVYWYRQLPEEGLKFMVYLQKENIIDESGMPKERFSAEFPKEGPSILRIQQVVRGDSAAYFCASSPTQRSDPEAFFGQGTRLTVV.

This clone was seen a handful of times. This chain uses TRBV7-6 with TRBJ2-3; a possible D gene is TRBD2 (7 bases). The germline V gene has CDR1 SGHVS and CDR2 FNYEAQ. V dropped 4 bases and J dropped 5 bases, with 16 bases sitting between them. This CDR3 has 15 amino acids. The CDR3 sequence is CASSSYGGQVDTQYF. As DNA, the CDR3 is TGTGCCAGCAGCTCGTACGGGGGGCAAGTAGATACGCAGTATTTT. Full variable domain (missing parts from reference TRBV7-6 and TRBJ2-3): GAGVSQSPRYKVTKRGQDVALRCDPISGHVSLYWYRQALGQGPEFLTYFNYEAQQDKSGLPNDRFSAERPEGSISTLTIQRTEQRDSAMYRCASSSYGGQVDTQYFGPGTRLTVL.

This chain uses TRBV20-1 with TRBJ1-1, with D possibly TRBD1 on 6 matching bases. This CDR3 is built from 15 residues. V was clipped by 3 bases and J by 3 bases, with 17 bases between them. CDR1 and CDR2 (germline): DFQATT, SNEGSKA (reference sequence). CDR3 DNA: TGCAGTGCTAGTAGGGGGGTAGGACAGCACACTGAAGCTTTCTTT. Amino acid sequence: CSASRGVGQHTEAFF.